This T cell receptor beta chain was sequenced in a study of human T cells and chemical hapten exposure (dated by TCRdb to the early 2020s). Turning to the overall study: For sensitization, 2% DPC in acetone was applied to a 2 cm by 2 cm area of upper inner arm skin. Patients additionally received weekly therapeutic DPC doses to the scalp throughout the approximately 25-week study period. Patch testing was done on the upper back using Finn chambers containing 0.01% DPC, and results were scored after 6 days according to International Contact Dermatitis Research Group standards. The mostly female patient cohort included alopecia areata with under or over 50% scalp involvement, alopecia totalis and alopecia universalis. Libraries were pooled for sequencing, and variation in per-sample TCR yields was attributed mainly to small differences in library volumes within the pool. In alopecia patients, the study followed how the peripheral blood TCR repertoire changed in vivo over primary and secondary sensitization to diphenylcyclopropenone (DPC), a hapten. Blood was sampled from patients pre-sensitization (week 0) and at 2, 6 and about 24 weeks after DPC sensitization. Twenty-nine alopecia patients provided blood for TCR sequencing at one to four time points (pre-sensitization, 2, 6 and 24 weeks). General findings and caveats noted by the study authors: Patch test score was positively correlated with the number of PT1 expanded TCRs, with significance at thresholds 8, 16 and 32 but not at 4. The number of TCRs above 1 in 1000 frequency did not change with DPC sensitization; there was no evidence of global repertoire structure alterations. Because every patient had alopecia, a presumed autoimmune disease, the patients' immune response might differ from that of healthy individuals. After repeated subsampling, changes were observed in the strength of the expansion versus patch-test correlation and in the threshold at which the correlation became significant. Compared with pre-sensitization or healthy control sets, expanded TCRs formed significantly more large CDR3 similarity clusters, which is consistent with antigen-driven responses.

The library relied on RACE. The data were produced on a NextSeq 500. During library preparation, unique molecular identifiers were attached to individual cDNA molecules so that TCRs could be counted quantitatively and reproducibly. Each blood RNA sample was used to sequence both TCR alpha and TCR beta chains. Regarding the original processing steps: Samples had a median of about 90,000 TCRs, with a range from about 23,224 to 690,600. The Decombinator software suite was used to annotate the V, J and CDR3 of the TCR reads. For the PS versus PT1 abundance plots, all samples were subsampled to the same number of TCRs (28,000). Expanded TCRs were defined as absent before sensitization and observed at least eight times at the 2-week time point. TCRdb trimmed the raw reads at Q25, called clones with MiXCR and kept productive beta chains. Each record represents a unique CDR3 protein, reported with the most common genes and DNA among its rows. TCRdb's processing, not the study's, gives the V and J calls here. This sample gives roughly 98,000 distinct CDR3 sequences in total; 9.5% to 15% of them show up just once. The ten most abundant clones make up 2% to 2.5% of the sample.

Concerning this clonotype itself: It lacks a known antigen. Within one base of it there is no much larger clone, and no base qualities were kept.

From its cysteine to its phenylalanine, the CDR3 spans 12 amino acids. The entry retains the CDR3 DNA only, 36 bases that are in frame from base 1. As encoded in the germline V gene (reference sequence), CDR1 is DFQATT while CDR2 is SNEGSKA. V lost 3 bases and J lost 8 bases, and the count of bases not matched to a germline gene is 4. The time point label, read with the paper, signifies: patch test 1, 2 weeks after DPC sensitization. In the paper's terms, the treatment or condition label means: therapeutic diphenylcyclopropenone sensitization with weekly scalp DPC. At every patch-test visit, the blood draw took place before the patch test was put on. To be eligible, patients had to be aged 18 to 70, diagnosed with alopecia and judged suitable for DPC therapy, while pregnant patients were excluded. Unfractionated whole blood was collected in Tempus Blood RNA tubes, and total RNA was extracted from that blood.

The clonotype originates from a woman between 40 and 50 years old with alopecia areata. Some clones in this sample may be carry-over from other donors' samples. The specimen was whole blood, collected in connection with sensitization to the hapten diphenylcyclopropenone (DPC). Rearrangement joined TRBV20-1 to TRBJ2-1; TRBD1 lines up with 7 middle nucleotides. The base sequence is TGCAGTGCTAGTAGGGGGCTCGATGAGCAGTTCTTC. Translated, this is CSASRGLDEQFF.